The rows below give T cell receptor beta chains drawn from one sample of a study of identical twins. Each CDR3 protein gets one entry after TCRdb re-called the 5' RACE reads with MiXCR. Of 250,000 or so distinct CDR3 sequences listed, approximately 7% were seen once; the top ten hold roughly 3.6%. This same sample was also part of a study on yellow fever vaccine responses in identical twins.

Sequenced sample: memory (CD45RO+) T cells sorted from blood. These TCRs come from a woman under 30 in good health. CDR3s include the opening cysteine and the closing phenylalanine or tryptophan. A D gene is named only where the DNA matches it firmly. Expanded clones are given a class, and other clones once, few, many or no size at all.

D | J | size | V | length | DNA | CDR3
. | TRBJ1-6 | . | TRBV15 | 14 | TGTGCCACCAGCAGGCAGGTGGATAATTCACCCCTCCACTTT | CATSRQVDNSPLHF
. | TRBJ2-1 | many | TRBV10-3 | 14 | TGTGCCATCAGATCGGGGACTCAACGCGGTGAGCAGTTCTTC | CAIRSGTQRGEQFF
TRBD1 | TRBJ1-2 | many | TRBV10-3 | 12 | TGTGCCACCGCAGACAGGGTACGGGGCTACACCTTC | CATADRVRGYTF
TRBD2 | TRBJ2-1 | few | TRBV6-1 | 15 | TGTGCCAGCACCGGGACTAGCGGGACCTACAATGAGCAGTTCTTC | CASTGTSGTYNEQFF
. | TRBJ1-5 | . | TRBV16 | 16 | TGTGCCAGCAGCCACTTAGGGAGCGGTAGCAATCAGCCCCAGCATTTT | CASSHLGSGSNQPQHF
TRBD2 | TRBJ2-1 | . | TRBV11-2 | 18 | TGTGCCAGCAGCCAGGGACCTCCTACGCGGGGGGTAGAAGGTGAGCAGTTCTTC | CASSQGPPTRGVEGEQFF
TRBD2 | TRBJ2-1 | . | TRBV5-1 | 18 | TGCGCCAGCAGCCTCGGACTAGCGGTTTTATCCTCCTACAATGAGCAGTTCTTC | CASSLGLAVLSSYNEQFF
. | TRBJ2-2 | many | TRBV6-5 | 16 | TGTGCCAGCAGTCTACTAGCAGCCCAGAACACCGGGGAGCTGTTTTTT | CASSLLAAQNTGELFF
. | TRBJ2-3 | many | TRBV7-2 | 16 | TGTGCCAGCAGTTCACCTTCAGGGCGTAGGACAGATACGCAGTATTTT | CASSSPSGRRTDTQYF
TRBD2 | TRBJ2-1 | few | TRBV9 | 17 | TGTGCCAGCAGCTCGGGACTAGCGGGAAGGAGAGGCAATGAGCAGTTCTTC | CASSSGLAGRRGNEQFF
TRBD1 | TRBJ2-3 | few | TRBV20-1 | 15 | TGCAGTGCTGGGATTGCAGGGGGCGCGACAGATACGCAGTATTTT | CSAGIAGGATDTQYF
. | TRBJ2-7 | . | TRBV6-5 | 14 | TGTGCCAGCAGTTATGGGGACGGCTCCTACGAGCAGTACTTC | CASSYGDGSYEQYF
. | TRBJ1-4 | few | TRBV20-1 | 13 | TGCAGTGCTAGGGACACAAATAATGAAAAACTGTTTTTT | CSARDTNNEKLFF
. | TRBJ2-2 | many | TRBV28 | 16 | TGTGCCAGCAGTTTAGGGCAGGTATTGAACACCGGGGAGCTGTTTTTT | CASSLGQVLNTGELFF
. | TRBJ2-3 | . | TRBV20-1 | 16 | TGCAGTGCTAGAGATCGGGGACATTCACGCACAGATACGCAGTATTTT | CSARDRGHSRTDTQYF
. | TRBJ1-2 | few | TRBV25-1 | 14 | TGTGCCAGCAGCGGAGCCGGGGATCACTCCGGGCACACCTTC | CASSGAGDHSGHTF
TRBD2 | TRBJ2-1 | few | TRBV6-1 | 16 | TGTGCCAGCAGTCCCCGACGGGAGGGGAACTACAATGAGCAGTTCTTC | CASSPRREGNYNEQFF
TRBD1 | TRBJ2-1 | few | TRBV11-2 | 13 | TGTGCCAGCAGGATGGACAGGGGCAATGAGCAGTTCTTC | CASRMDRGNEQFF
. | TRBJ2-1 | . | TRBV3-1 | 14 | TGTGCCAGCAGCCAAGACACGTCAGGGAATGAGCAGTTCTTC | CASSQDTSGNEQFF
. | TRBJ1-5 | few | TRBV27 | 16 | TGTGCCAGCAGTTTAGGTTCCGACAGCAGCAATCAGCCCCAGCATTTT | CASSLGSDSSNQPQHF
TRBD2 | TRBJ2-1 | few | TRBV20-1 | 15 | TGCAGTGCTAGAGTTACTAGCGGGGGGGCCGATGAGCAGTTCTTC | CSARVTSGGADEQFF
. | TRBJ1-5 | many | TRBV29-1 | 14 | TGCAGCGTTGCGCCCGGGAGCAGCAATCAGCCCCAGCATTTT | CSVAPGSSNQPQHF
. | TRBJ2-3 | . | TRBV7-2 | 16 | TGTGCCAGCAGCCCTCGACGGGTCCTTAGCACAGATACGCAGTATTTT | CASSPRRVLSTDTQYF
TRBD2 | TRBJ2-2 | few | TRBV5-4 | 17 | TGTGCCAGCAGCTTGTTTGAGCGGGGCACGAACACCGGGGAGCTGTTTTTT | CASSLFERGTNTGELFF
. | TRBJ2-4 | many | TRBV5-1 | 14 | TGCGCCAGCAGCTTGGATGGTAGCGGCAACATTCAGTACTTC | CASSLDGSGNIQYF
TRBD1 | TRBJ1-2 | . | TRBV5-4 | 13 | TGTGCCAGCAACCCGGGACAGGGTCCAGGATACACCTTC | CASNPGQGPGYTF
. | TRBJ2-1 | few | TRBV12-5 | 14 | TGTGCTAGTGGTCTCCCGACAGAGTACAATGAGCAGTTCTTC | CASGLPTEYNEQFF
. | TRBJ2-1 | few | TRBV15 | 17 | TGTGCCACCAGCAGAGTAGGGTCTCCTAGCGCTCACAATGAGCAGTTCTTC | CATSRVGSPSAHNEQFF
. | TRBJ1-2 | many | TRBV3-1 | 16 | TGTGCCAGCAGCCAGGACCCCTCGGGGGTTAACTATGGCTACACCTTC | CASSQDPSGVNYGYTF
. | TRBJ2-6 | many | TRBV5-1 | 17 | TGCGCCAGCAGCGTTAGTAGCGCACCCTCTGGGGCCAACGTCCTGACTTTC | CASSVSSAPSGANVLTF
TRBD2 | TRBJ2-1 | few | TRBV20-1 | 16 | TGCAGTGCTATCTTCGGACGGGGGGTTTCCTACAATGAGCAGTTCTTC | CSAIFGRGVSYNEQFF
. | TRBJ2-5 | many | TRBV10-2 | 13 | TGCGCCAGCAGTGTTACAGGGCAAGAGACCCAGTACTTC | CASSVTGQETQYF
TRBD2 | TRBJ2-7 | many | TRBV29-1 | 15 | TGCAGCGTTGAAGGGGTAGCGGGAGATTATGACGAGCAGTACTTC | CSVEGVAGDYDEQYF
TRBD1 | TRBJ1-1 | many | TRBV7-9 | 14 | TGTGCCAGCAGCCCGGGACAGGTTCGAACTGAAGCTTTCTTT | CASSPGQVRTEAFF
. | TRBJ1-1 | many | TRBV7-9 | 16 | TGTGCCAGCAGCCCCAGAGGCCTCAGCGATCCCACTGAAGCTTTCTTT | CASSPRGLSDPTEAFF
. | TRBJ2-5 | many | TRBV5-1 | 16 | TGCGCCAGCAGCTTGGCCGGGGCTCGATACCAAGAGACCCAGTACTTC | CASSLAGARYQETQYF
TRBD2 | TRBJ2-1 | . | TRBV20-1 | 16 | TGCAGTGCTACCCCAGCGGGGGGGGTCTCCTACAATGAGCAGTTCTTC | CSATPAGGVSYNEQFF
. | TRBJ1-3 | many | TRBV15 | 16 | TGTGCCACCAGCAGAGACAGGGCCGGCTCTGGAAACACCATATATTTT | CATSRDRAGSGNTIYF
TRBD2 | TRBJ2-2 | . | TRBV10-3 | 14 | TGTGCCAGCCTAGCGGGGGGGAACACCGGGGAGCTGTTTTTT | CASLAGGNTGELFF
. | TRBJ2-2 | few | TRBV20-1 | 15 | TGCAGTGCCCTTCACCTGAGGGGGAACACCGGGGAGCTGTTTTTT | CSALHLRGNTGELFF
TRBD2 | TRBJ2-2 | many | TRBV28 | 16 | TGTGCCAGCAGTTCGGGACTAGCGGGAAAGACCGGGGAGCTGTTTTTT | CASSSGLAGKTGELFF
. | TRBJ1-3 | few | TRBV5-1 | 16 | TGCGCCAGCAGCTTGACAGGCCTCTCCTCTGGAAACACCATATATTTT | CASSLTGLSSGNTIYF
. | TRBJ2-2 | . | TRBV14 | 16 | TGTGCCAGCAGCCAAGTCTCAAGGGTGAACACCGGGGAGCTGTTTTTT | CASSQVSRVNTGELFF